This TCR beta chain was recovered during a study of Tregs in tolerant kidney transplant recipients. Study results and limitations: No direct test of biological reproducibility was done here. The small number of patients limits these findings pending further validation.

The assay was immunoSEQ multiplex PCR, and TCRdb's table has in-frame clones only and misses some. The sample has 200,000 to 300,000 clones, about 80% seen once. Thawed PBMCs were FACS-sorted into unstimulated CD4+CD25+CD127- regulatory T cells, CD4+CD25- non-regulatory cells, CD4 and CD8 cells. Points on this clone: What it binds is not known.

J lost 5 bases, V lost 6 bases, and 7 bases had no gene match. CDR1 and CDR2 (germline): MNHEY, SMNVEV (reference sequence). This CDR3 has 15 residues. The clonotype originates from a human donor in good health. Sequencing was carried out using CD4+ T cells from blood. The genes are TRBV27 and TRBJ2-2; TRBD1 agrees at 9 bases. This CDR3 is CASSLPGTGTGELFF. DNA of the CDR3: TGTGCCAGCAGCCTCCCCGGGACAGGGACCGGGGAGCTGTTTTTT.